This TCR beta chain was captured in a study of blood T cell repertoires in COVID-19 (TCRdb year 2020). A note on the overall study: Collaborator samples came from the United States, Italy and Spain and covered acute and convalescent phases of COVID-19. The dataset comprised deeply sampled blood TCRbeta repertoires from subjects exposed to, actively infected with, or recovered from COVID-19. Samples came from the ongoing ImmuneRACE study (first 160 participants) plus 1,254 subjects from 6 global collaborators. The sample metadata nearly always contained a de-identified subject ID, COVID-19 status, age in years and sex. A freely available public database, intended as a resource for researchers studying the immune response to SARS-CoV-2, is where the repertoires were released. HLA class I and class II types, where available, came from metadata supplied by the sample provider rather than from assay-based typing. The prospective study material was composed of cDNA or gDNA derived from T cells, B-cell-depleted T cells, or PBMCs.

To note about this clone: The clone's antigen remains unknown. Within one base of it there is no much larger clone, and no base qualities were kept.

The CDR3 has 18 amino acids, counting the end cysteine and phenylalanine. Only the CDR3 region is kept as DNA, spanning 54 bases read in frame from base 1. Clipping removes 4 bases from V and 8 bases from J, with 20 as the unmatched junction base count. The germline V gene (reference sequence) supplies CDR1 SGHNT and CDR2 YYREEE. TCRbeta CDR3 regions were amplified from genomic DNA using the immunoSEQ Assay, a bias-controlled multiplex PCR. Concerning the study's data processing: The number of nucleated cells in each sample was estimated by amplification of reference gene primers within the assay. To quantify the absolute abundance of each unique TCRbeta CDR3 rearrangement, sequence reads were collapsed and filtered. For each sample, productive Simpson clonality was calculated by taking the square root of Simpson's diversity index across productive rearrangements. Sourced from immuneACCESS, this table was stored by TCRdb with only in-frame sequences that have V and J called. A share of the clones is absent; for the studies checked, an unresolved V gene accounts for under half, and the remainder has no known explanation. That table furnishes V, J and clone size, whereas the DNA furnished D and trimming. In this sample the table shows 70,000 or so clones, about nine tenths of which occur a single time. 5% to 5.5% of the sample comes from the top ten.

The collaborating institutions used their own protocols to collect whole blood in K2EDTA tubes. For TCRbeta analysis, collaborators shipped samples in one of three forms: frozen whole blood, isolated PBMCs, or DNA extracted from either of those sample types. Overall study outcomes, separate from this receptor: Clinical and demographic metadata were provided uncurated, with the amount varying by source and participant.

Sequencing input: peripheral blood. This clonotype was obtained from a woman between 18 and 30 years old with acute or convalescent COVID-19. Recombination joined TRBV5-4 with TRBJ1-2, with 10 middle bases fitting TRBD1. DNA sequence: TGTGCCAGCAGCCCAAGACAGGGGGCGATTCTGTCGGCGCGGGGCTACACCTTC. Translation gives CASSPRQGAILSARGYTF.